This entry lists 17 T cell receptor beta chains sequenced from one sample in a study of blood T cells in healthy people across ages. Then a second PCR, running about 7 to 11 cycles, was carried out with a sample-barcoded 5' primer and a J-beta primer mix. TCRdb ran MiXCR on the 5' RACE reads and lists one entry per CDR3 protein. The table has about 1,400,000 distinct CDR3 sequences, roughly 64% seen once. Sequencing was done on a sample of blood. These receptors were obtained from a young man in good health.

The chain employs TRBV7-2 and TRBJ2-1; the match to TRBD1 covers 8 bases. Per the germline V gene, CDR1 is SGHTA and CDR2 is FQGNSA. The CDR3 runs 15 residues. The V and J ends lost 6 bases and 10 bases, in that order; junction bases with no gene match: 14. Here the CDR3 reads CASSQGAERMKEQFF. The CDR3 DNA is TGTGCCAGCAGTCAGGGGGCTGAACGAATGAAGGAGCAGTTCTTC.

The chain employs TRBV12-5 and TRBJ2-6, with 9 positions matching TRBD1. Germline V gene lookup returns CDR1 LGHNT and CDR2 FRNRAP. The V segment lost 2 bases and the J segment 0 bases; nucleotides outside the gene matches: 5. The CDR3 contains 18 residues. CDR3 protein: CASGLSRDRDSGANVLTF. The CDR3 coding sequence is TGTGCTAGTGGTTTGTCTCGGGACAGGGACTCTGGGGCCAACGTCCTGACTTTC. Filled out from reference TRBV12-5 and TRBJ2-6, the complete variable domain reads DARVTQTPRHKVTEMGQEVTMRCQPILGHNTVFWYRQTMMQGLELLAYFRNRAPLDDSGMPKDRFSAEMPDATLATLKIQPSEPRDSAVYFCASGLSRDRDSGANVLTFGAGSRLTVL.

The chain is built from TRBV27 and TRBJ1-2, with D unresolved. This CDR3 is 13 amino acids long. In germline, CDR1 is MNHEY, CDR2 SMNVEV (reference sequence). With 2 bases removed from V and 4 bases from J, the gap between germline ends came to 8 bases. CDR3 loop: CASSLGPAYGYTF. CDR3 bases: TGTGCCAGCAGTTTAGGTCCGGCCTATGGCTACACCTTC.

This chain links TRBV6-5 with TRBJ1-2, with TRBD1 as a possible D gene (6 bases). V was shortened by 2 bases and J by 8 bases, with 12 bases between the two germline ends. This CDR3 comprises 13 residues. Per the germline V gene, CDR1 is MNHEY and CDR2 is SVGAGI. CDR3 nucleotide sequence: TGTGCCAGCAGTTACAGGGACACAGACGGCTACACCTTC. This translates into CASSYRDTDGYTF.

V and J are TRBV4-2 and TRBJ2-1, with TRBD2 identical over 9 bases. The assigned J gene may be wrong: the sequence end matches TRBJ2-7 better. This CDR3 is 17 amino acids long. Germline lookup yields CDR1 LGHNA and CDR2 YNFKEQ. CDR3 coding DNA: TGTGCCAGCAGCCAAGACTCCTTAGCGGGAGTAGGAAATGAGCAGTACTTC. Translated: CASSQDSLAGVGNEQYF.

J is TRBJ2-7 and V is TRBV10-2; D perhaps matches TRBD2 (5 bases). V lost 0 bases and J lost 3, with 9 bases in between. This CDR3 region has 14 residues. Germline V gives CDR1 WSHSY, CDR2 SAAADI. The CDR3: CASSESVRGYEQYF. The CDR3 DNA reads TGCGCCAGCAGTGAGTCGGTCCGGGGCTACGAGCAGTACTTC.

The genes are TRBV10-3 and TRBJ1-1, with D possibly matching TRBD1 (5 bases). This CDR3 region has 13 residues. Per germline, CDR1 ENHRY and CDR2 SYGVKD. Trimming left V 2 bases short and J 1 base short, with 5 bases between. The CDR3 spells CAISEGANTEAFF. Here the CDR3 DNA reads TGTGCCATCAGTGAGGGGGCGAACACTGAAGCTTTCTTT.

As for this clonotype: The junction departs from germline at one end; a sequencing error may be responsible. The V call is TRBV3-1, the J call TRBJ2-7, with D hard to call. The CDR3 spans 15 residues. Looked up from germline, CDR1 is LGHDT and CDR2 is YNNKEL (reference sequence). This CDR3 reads CASAPTRWASDEQYF. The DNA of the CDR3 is TGTGCCAGCGCTCCTACACGGTGGGCCTCCGACGAGCAGTACTTC.

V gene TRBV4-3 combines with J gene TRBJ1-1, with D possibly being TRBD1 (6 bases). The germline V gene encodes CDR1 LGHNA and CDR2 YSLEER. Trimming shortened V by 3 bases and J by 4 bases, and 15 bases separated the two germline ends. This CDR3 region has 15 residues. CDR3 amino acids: CASSQGRGPVTEAFF. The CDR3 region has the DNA TGCGCCAGCAGCCAGGGCCGGGGGCCGGTCACTGAAGCTTTCTTT.

CDR3 region: CAISESARTDQPQHF. DNA for the CDR3: TGTGCCATCAGTGAGTCTGCCAGGACGGACCAGCCCCAGCATTTT. J is TRBJ1-5 and V is TRBV10-3; no firm D call. Germline CDR1 and CDR2: ENHRY and SYGVKD. CDR3 length: 15 amino acids. Trimming removed 0 bases from V and 7 bases from J, with 13 bases in between.

CDR3: CASSPPGTSGPQETQYF. The CDR3 DNA is TGTGCCAGCAGCCCTCCGGGGACTAGCGGGCCACAAGAGACCCAGTACTTC. J is TRBJ2-5 and V is TRBV21-1; the table's D call of TRBD2 was not tested on the DNA. TRBV21-1 is labeled a pseudogene. The CDR3 runs 17 residues.

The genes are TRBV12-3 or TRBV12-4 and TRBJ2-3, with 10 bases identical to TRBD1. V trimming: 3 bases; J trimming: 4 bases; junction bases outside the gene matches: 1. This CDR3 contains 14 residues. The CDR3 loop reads CASSFGTGADTQYF. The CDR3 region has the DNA TGTGCCAGCAGTTTCGGGACAGGGGCAGATACGCAGTATTTT.

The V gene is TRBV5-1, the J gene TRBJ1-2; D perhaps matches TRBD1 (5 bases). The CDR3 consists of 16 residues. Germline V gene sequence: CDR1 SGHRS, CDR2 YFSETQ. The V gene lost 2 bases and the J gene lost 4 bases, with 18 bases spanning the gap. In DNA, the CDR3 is TGCGCCAGCAGCTTAAGCCCAAATGACAGATTCTATGGCTACACCTTC. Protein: CASSLSPNDRFYGYTF.

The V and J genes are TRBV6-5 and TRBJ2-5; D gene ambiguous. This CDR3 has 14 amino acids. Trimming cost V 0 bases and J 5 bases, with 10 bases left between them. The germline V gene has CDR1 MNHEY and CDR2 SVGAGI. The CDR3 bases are TGTGCCAGCAGTTACTCGCTGGAATGGGAGACCCAGTACTTC. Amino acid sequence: CASSYSLEWETQYF.

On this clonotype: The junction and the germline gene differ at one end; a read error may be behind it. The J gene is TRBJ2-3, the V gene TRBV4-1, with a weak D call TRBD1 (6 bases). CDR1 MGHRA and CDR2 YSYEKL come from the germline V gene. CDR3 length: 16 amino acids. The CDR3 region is CASSPPGQHHTDTLYF. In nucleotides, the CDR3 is TGCGCCAGCAGCCCACCAGGACAGCACCACACAGATACGCTGTATTTT.

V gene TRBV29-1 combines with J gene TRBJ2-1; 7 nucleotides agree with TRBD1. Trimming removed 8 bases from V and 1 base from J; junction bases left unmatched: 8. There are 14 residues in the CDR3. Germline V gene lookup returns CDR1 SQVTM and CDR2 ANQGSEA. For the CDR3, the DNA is TGCAGCTCGACAGGGTCGGAGTCCTACAATGAGCAGTTCTTC. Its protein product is CSSTGSESYNEQFF.

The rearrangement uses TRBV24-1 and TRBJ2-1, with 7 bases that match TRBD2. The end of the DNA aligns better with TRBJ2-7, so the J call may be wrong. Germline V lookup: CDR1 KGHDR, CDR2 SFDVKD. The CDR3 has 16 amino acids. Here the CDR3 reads CATSDLGGDHYNEQYF. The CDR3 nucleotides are TGTGCCACCAGTGATTTGGGGGGGGACCACTACAATGAGCAGTACTTC.